Presented here are 22 T cell receptor beta chains from one specimen sequenced in a study of PD-L1 blockade in urothelial cancer (dated by TCRdb to 2016 to 2017). Per the publication, the time point label means: pretreatment tumor sample. To prepare the library, the immunoSEQ multiplex PCR assay was applied. This immuneACCESS table, as held by TCRdb, lists in-frame sequences with V and J called but not all clones. Of the missing ones, under half trace to an unresolved V gene in checked studies; the others have no known cause. A total of some 2,500 clones appear in this sample, around a third of them only once. Roughly 6% of the sample comes from the top ten. The input for sequencing was tumor tissue, taken before atezolizumab (anti-PD-L1) treatment. The source of these receptors is a man aged 70-80 years with urothelial cancer.

The chain has TRBV28 and TRBJ2-7; D may be TRBD2 (6 bases). The CDR3 loop spans 15 amino acids. CDR1 and CDR2 (germline): MDHEN, SYDVKM. V lost 3 bases, J lost 2 bases, and 14 bases lay in between. The CDR3 nucleotides are TGTGCCAGCAGTTTGAGTCCGGAGGGACCCTACGAGCAGTACTTC. Amino acid sequence: CASSLSPEGPYEQYF.

The chain links TRBV30 to TRBJ1-6; 11 bases are shared with TRBD1. V was clipped by 3 bases and J by 7 bases; unmatched bases: 11. CDR1 and CDR2 from the germline V gene are GTSNPN and SVGIG (reference sequence). The CDR3 has 17 residues. CDR3 DNA sequence: TGTGCCTGGAGCCGAGGGACAGGGGGTTTTTTCAATTCACCCCTCCACTTT. This encodes CAWSRGTGGFFNSPLHF.

There are a few counts of this clone. This chain uses TRBV10-2 with TRBJ2-3; possibly TRBD2 for D (6 bases). Trimming cost V 6 bases and J 2 bases, with 18 bases left between them. Germline V gives CDR1 WSHSY, CDR2 SAAADI. The CDR3 spans 16 residues. CDR3 nucleotides: TGCGCCAGCAGCCCTTCTCTGCGGGGTCTCACAGATACGCAGTATTTT. It codes for CASSPSLRGLTDTQYF.

This clone came up a few times. This chain connects TRBV6-7 to TRBJ1-4; D perhaps matches TRBD1 (5 bases). TRBV6-7 is sorted into the ORF group, with uncertain function. V shed 6 bases and J shed 10 bases, with 15 bases lying between them. The CDR3 spans 13 residues. The CDR3 is CASSNRDLGKLFF. The CDR3 DNA reads as TGTGCCAGCAGCAACCGGGACCTCGGAAAACTGTTTTTT.

The chain uses TRBV6-8 and TRBJ1-1, with D perhaps matching TRBD1 (5 bases). This CDR3 region has 15 residues. Looked up from germline, CDR1 is MNHGY and CDR2 is SAAAGT. Trimming removed 7 bases from V and 5 bases from J, with 20 bases in between. CDR3 loop: CASILNPGGGTEAFF. In DNA form, the CDR3 reads TGTGCCAGCATACTCAATCCGGGGGGAGGGACTGAAGCTTTCTTT.

J is TRBJ2-5 and V is TRBV25-1; 8 bases map to TRBD2. Germline CDR1 reads MGHDK; CDR2 reads SYGVNS. The length of the CDR3 is 14 residues. The V gene end was trimmed by 3 bases and the J gene end by 5 bases; junction bases not matched to a gene: 5. The CDR3 spells CASSEGLVLETQYF. Here the CDR3 DNA reads TGTGCCAGCAGTGAGGGACTAGTTTTGGAGACCCAGTACTTC.

The chain couples TRBV30 to TRBJ2-6; D gene ambiguous. The CDR3 is 16 residues long. The germline gives CDR1 GTSNPN, CDR2 SVGIG (reference sequence). V dropped 2 bases and J dropped 0 bases, with 11 bases sitting between them. The CDR3: CAWSPARYSGANVLTF. CDR3 sequence (DNA): TGTGCCTGGAGTCCGGCGCGGTACTCTGGGGCCAACGTCCTGACTTTC.

V is TRBV18 and J is TRBJ2-1; D is possibly TRBD2 (6 bases). Germline CDR1 and CDR2: KGHSH and LQKENI. This CDR3 is built from 14 residues. V was cut by 6 bases and J by 3 bases, with 12 bases left in between. The CDR3 sequence: CASSGNSGYNEQFF. The CDR3 nucleotides are TGTGCCAGCTCGGGGAATAGCGGCTACAATGAGCAGTTCTTC.

The chain recombines TRBV30 with TRBJ1-6; the D gene is possibly TRBD1 (6 bases). CDR3 length: 18 residues. V was shortened by 2 bases and J by 0 bases, with 17 bases between the two germline ends. Germline V gives CDR1 GTSNPN, CDR2 SVGIG (reference sequence). The DNA for the CDR3 is TGTGCCTGGAGTTCCGACAGGTTTGGGGTCTCCTATAATTCACCCCTCCACTTT. Translating gives CAWSSDRFGVSYNSPLHF. Full variable domain (outside the CDR3, taken from reference TRBV30 and TRBJ1-6): SQTIHQWPATLVQPVGSPLSLECTVEGTSNPNLYWYRQAAGRGLQLLFYSVGIGQISSEVPQNLSASRPQDRQFILSSKKLLLSDSGFYLCAWSSDRFGVSYNSPLHFGNGTRLTVT.

This clone ranks as medium-sized. The chain recombines TRBV6-8 with TRBJ2-7, with D hard to call. Trimming removed 2 bases from V and 3 bases from J, with 8 bases in between. Germline V CDR1 and CDR2: MNHGY, SAAAGT. The CDR3 covers 13 residues. The CDR3 loop is CASSYATSYEQYF. The DNA of the CDR3 is TGTGCCAGCAGTTACGCGACAAGCTACGAGCAGTACTTC.

The chain carries TRBV19 and TRBJ1-1, with D hard to call. V lost 3 bases and J lost 4, with 6 bases in between. The CDR3 is made up of 12 amino acids. Germline CDR1 is LNHDA and CDR2 is SQIVND (reference sequence). The chain's CDR3 is CASSIRSTEAFF. The CDR3 DNA reads TGTGCCAGTAGTATCCGGAGCACTGAAGCTTTCTTT.

The V call is TRBV5-1, the J call TRBJ2-2, with D possibly matching TRBD2 (6 bases). Germline CDR1 is SGHRS and CDR2 is YFSETQ. The CDR3 sequence is 15 residues long. V lost 3 bases and J 1 base, leaving 10 bases between the germline ends. CDR3 residues: CASSSLAQNTGELFF. The CDR3 nucleotides read TGCGCCAGCAGCTCACTAGCCCAGAACACCGGGGAGCTGTTTTTT.

The rearrangement joins TRBV6-8 to TRBJ1-1; D not certain. Looked up from germline, CDR1 is MNHGY and CDR2 is SAAAGT. The CDR3 is 13 amino acids. V was clipped by 4 bases and J by 4 bases, with 10 bases between them. The CDR3 sequence: CASSSGLFTEAFF. The CDR3 DNA reads TGTGCCAGCAGTTCCGGACTGTTCACTGAAGCTTTCTTT.

The gene calls are TRBV6-8 and TRBJ2-2; tentatively, D is TRBD1 (6 bases). The germline V gene encodes CDR1 MNHGY and CDR2 SAAAGT. V was trimmed by 8 bases and J by 4 bases, leaving 17 bases between them. The CDR3 has 15 residues. CDR3 nucleotides: TGTGCCAGCGCAACAGGCAACAGGGTCACCGGGGAGCTGTTTTTT. Protein product: CASATGNRVTGELFF.

V usage is TRBV7-5 and J usage is TRBJ2-1; the D segment call TRBD2 is taken from the table without a DNA check. TRBV7-5 is termed a pseudogene. The CDR3 loop spans 15 amino acids. As DNA, the CDR3 is TGTGCCAGCAGCTCCGGCGGCGGGCCCCACAATGAGCAGTTCTTC. Protein: CASSSGGGPHNEQFF.

In its sample, this clone was seen a few times. The rearrangement links TRBV30 to TRBJ1-4; a weak D match, TRBD1 (6 bases). Looked up from germline, CDR1 is GTSNPN and CDR2 is SVGIG (reference sequence). The CDR3 runs to 13 residues. V shed 4 bases and J shed 7 bases, with 13 bases lying between them. The CDR3: CAWTRQGREKLFF. In nucleotides, the CDR3 is TGTGCCTGGACGCGGCAGGGGCGTGAAAAACTGTTTTTT.

The V gene is TRBV6-8, the J gene TRBJ2-3; 11 positions agree with TRBD2. The CDR3 is 18 residues long. The V gene's germline CDR1 is MNHGY and CDR2 SAAAGT. Trimming removed 0 bases from V and 7 bases from J; junction bases left unmatched: 12. The CDR3 sequence: CASSYSTGTSGPANTQYF. In DNA form, the CDR3 reads TGTGCCAGCAGTTACTCGACGGGGACTAGCGGCCCCGCAAATACGCAGTATTTT.

This clone was observed a handful of times. This chain links TRBV30 with TRBJ1-4, with 7 bases fitting TRBD1. The CDR3 extends over 14 amino acids. The ends lost 0 bases at V and 6 bases at J; junction bases unmatched: 4. Germline CDR1 and CDR2: GTSNPN and SVGIG (reference sequence). CDR3 in DNA: TGTGCCTGGAGTGTAGGGGGCTTGGATGAAAAACTGTTTTTT. This sequence encodes CAWSVGGLDEKLFF.

J is TRBJ2-3 and V is TRBV19, with 8 nucleotides matching TRBD1. Per the germline V gene, CDR1 is LNHDA and CDR2 is SQIVND (reference sequence). The ends lost 2 bases at V and 4 bases at J; junction bases unmatched: 5. The CDR3 covers 15 residues. The CDR3 nucleotides read TGTGCCAGTAGTATAAGGACAGGGTCCCCAGATACGCAGTATTTT. Amino acids: CASSIRTGSPDTQYF. Looking up the rest from reference TRBV19 and TRBJ2-3 gives the full variable domain: DGGITQSPKYLFRKEGQNVTLSCEQNLNHDAMYWYRQDPGQGLRLIYYSQIVNDFQKGDIAEGYSVSREKKESFPLTVTSAQKNPTAFYLCASSIRTGSPDTQYFGPGTRLTVL.

This clone is deemed medium-sized. V gene TRBV7-8 combines with J gene TRBJ2-1, with D possibly being TRBD1 (6 bases). The CDR3 loop spans 13 amino acids. Germline CDR1 and CDR2: SGHVS and FQNEAQ. V was pared by 1 base and J by 8 bases, with 9 bases between. The CDR3 DNA reads TGTGCCAGCAGCTTAGGCTACAGGGATGAGCAGTTCTTC. As protein: CASSLGYRDEQFF.

This sequence joins TRBV10-3 and TRBJ1-5, with D hard to call. This CDR3 region has 17 residues. The V end lost 0 bases, the J end lost 6 bases, and 18 bases lay between the germline ends. Germline CDR1 is ENHRY and CDR2 is SYGVKD. CDR3 sequence reads: CAISESRFEVGGQPQHF. In DNA, the CDR3 is TGTGCCATCAGTGAGTCGCGGTTTGAAGTCGGTGGTCAGCCCCAGCATTTT.

This clone came up a few times. The V gene is TRBV6-8, the J gene TRBJ1-4; tentatively, D is TRBD1 (6 bases). Trimming pared 6 bases from V and 4 bases from J, leaving 18 bases between. Looked up from germline, CDR1 is MNHGY and CDR2 is SAAAGT. CDR3 length equals 16 residues. CDR3 sequence reads: CASRGGQAQRNEKLFF. The DNA for the CDR3 is TGTGCCAGCAGGGGGGGGCAAGCGCAACGTAATGAAAAACTGTTTTTT.